These 10 T cell receptor beta chains were sequenced from one sample in a study of post-analysis software for immune sequencing data. Study outcomes and limitations: Comparison of patients with controls showed a handful of TRBV segments more frequent in patients, TRBV5-6, TRBV5-1 and TRBV20-1 among them.

Unique molecular identifiers tagged the TCR beta cDNA libraries. MiXCR was run by TCRdb on the PCR reads, yielding one entry per CDR3 protein. This sample has hundreds of thousands of distinct CDR3 sequences, with 55% to 70% found just once. These receptors have no known antigen. Source material: blood. The receptors shown here come from a girl aged 2 to 9 with multiple sclerosis.

The genes are TRBV4-1 and TRBJ2-1; possible D gene TRBD2, 6 bases. The V end was cut by 2 bases, the J end by 5 bases, with 10 bases between. The CDR3 has 14 residues. CDR1 is MGHRA and CDR2 is YSYEKL in the germline V gene. CDR3 sequence: CASSQISGHNEQFF. For the CDR3, the DNA is TGCGCCAGCAGCCAAATTAGCGGCCACAATGAGCAGTTCTTC.

The table lists this clonotype with a few counts. This rearrangement joins TRBV29-1 to TRBJ2-1; tentative D call: TRBD1 (6 bases). The CDR3 loop spans 13 amino acids. The ends were cut back, 3 bases at V and 9 bases at J, with 15 bases in the middle. Per germline, CDR1 SQVTM and CDR2 ANQGSEA. CDR3 sequence (DNA): TGCAGCGTTGAGCCACAGGGTACGGGTGAGCAGTTCTTC. Amino acids: CSVEPQGTGEQFF.

The chain recombines TRBV4-1 with TRBJ1-1, with 9 nucleotides matching TRBD1. The trim removed 6 bases at V and 1 base at J, leaving 6 bases unmatched. Germline V gene sequence: CDR1 MGHRA, CDR2 YSYEKL. CDR3 length equals 15 residues. CDR3 sequence reads: CASSPGDRANTEAFF. CDR3 DNA: TGCGCCAGCAGTCCGGGGGACAGGGCGAACACTGAAGCTTTCTTT.

The rearrangement joins TRBV2 to TRBJ2-7; 7 bases map to TRBD2. The CDR3 spans 15 residues. Germline CDR1 reads SNHLY; CDR2 reads FYNNEI. V lost 8 bases, J lost 4 bases, and 14 bases stayed unmatched. The CDR3 region has the DNA TGTGCCAGCCGAGAGGGACTATCTCTCATGTACGAGCAGTACTTC. It translates to CASREGLSLMYEQYF.

V and J are TRBV10-3 and TRBJ2-7; 9 bases line up with TRBD2. This CDR3 comprises 17 residues. Per germline, CDR1 ENHRY and CDR2 SYGVKD. The trim removed 2 bases at V and 0 bases at J, leaving 8 bases unmatched. The CDR3 is CAISERGLAGNSYEQYF. Written as DNA, the CDR3 is TGTGCCATCAGTGAGAGGGGCCTAGCGGGGAACTCCTACGAGCAGTACTTC.

The chain recombines TRBV6-2 or TRBV6-3 with TRBJ2-1; D remains unclear. The CDR3 is 15 residues long. Germline lookup yields CDR1 MNHEY and CDR2 SVGEGT. V was pared by 0 bases and J by 7 bases, with 13 bases between. The CDR3: CASSYSIVLRNEQFF. The CDR3 DNA reads as TGTGCCAGCAGTTACTCGATAGTTTTGCGGAATGAGCAGTTCTTC.

In its sample, this clonotype was seen a few times. V gene TRBV19 combines with J gene TRBJ1-2, with 10 bases aligning to TRBD1. J was trimmed by 5 bases and V by 5 bases; bases with no gene match: 5. The CDR3 extends over 14 amino acids. Germline CDR1 and CDR2: LNHDA and SQIVND (reference sequence). The CDR3 nucleotides read TGTGCCAGTAGTTCGACAGGGGGCGCATATGGCTACACCTTC. This sequence encodes CASSSTGGAYGYTF. Together with reference TRBV19 and TRBJ1-2, the CDR3 gives the full variable domain: DGGITQSPKYLFRKEGQNVTLSCEQNLNHDAMYWYRQDPGQGLRLIYYSQIVNDFQKGDIAEGYSVSREKKESFPLTVTSAQKNPTAFYLCASSSTGGAYGYTFGSGTRLTVV.

The CDR3 here is CSARDEAGSQYEQYF. As DNA, the CDR3 is TGCAGTGCTAGAGATGAGGCGGGATCTCAATACGAGCAGTACTTC. The rearrangement joins TRBV20-1 to TRBJ2-7; possible D gene TRBD2, 6 bases. V gave up 0 bases and J gave up 4 bases, with 16 bases separating them. Germline V CDR1 and CDR2: DFQATT, SNEGSKA (reference sequence). The CDR3 spans 15 residues.

The chain links TRBV20-1 to TRBJ2-1; D unresolved. Trimming left V 0 bases short and J 3 bases short, with 9 bases between. Germline V gene data show CDR1 as DFQATT and CDR2 as SNEGSKA (reference sequence). The CDR3 consists of 14 residues. CDR3 DNA sequence: TGCAGTGCTAGAGATAGTTCAGGCTACAATGAGCAGTTCTTC. It specifies CSARDSSGYNEQFF.

This clonotype was picked up a small number of times. The chain has TRBV27 and TRBJ2-4; D remains unclear. The V gene lost 2 bases and the J gene lost 0 bases, with 11 bases spanning the gap. Germline-derived CDR1 and CDR2 are MNHEY and SMNVEV (reference sequence). The CDR3 covers 16 residues. This chain's CDR3 is CASSLLGPVAKNIQYF. As DNA, the CDR3 is TGTGCCAGCAGTTTACTGGGTCCCGTAGCCAAAAACATTCAGTACTTC.